This TCR beta chain was captured in a study of T cells in Graves' hyperthyroidism and ophthalmopathy. TCR beta CDR3 regions were amplified from RNA. First-round RT-PCR of the TCR CDR3 relied on the HTBI primer set. TCRdb called the multiplex PCR reads again in MiXCR, with one record for every CDR3 protein. The sample has roughly 200,000 distinct CDR3 sequences, around 19% seen once. In its sample, this clonotype was seen many times. The antigen is not known. Study-wide points: The blood repertoire included most of the expanded thyroid clonotypes above 0.001.

V was pared by 5 bases and J by 6 bases, with 9 bases of the junction left unmatched. CDR3 length: 14 residues. The chain has TRBV12-3 or TRBV12-4 and TRBJ1-2; 7 bases match TRBD1. Sequenced material: blood. The source of this sequence is a man aged 40-50 years with Graves' hyperthyroidism. The CDR3 loop is CASSLRGEIDGYTF. The CDR3 nucleotides are TGTGCCAGCAGTCTCAGGGGGGAAATCGATGGCTACACCTTC.